A single sample is the source of the 32 T cell receptor beta chains below, sequenced in a study of cytomegalovirus exposure and HLA in healthy donors. PCR primers comprised 60 Vbeta and 13 Jbeta primers. Clones were sequenced by immunoSEQ multiplex PCR, and TCRdb holds only the in-frame ones, with some missing. This sample has tens of thousands of clones; around 62% occur once, and the top ten carry about 4.2%. The sequencing input was PBMCs. Receptor source: a male donor in good health and CMV-seropositive.

J is TRBJ2-7 and V is TRBV5-6, with no clear D. Trimming took off 4 bases at V and 2 bases at J, with 19 bases between the two ends. The length of the CDR3 is 16 residues. The germline gives CDR1 SGHDT, CDR2 YYEEEE. The CDR3 DNA is TGTGCCAGCAGCCCCCCGACTCGGAGAAGAACCTACGAGCAGTACTTC. Translated: CASSPPTRRRTYEQYF.

In regard to this clone: Compared with germline, one end of the junction differs, possibly owing to a read error. The chain recombines TRBV7-9 with TRBJ1-4, with TRBD1 identical over 8 bases. Germline V lookup: CDR1 SEHNR, CDR2 FQNEAQ (reference sequence). The CDR3 has 13 residues. The CDR3 nucleotides are TGTGTCAGCAGCTTTACAGGGGGAGAAAAACTGTTTTTT. Translation gives CVSSFTGGEKLFF.

This clone was counted once. The V and J genes are TRBV5-4 and TRBJ2-3; perhaps TRBD2 as D (6 bases). The CDR3 has 15 amino acids. Germline V gene data show CDR1 as SGHNT and CDR2 as YYREEE (reference sequence). The V and J ends lost 4 bases and 2 bases respectively, with 14 bases between them. The CDR3 sequence: CASSLSGSTTDTQYF. DNA of the CDR3: TGTGCCAGCAGCCTATCCGGGAGCACCACAGATACGCAGTATTTT.

The V and J genes are TRBV2 and TRBJ1-2; unclear D gene. This CDR3 has 16 amino acids. The germline gives CDR1 SNHLY, CDR2 FYNNEI. Trimming pared 0 bases from V and 4 bases from J, leaving 15 bases between. CDR3 nucleotides: TGTGCCAGCAGTGAAGCGCTTCTAGGGAGTCCCTATGGCTACACCTTC. This codes for CASSEALLGSPYGYTF.

The chain couples TRBV5-4 to TRBJ2-7; 10 bases map to TRBD1. J was trimmed by 7 bases and V by 4 bases; bases with no gene match: 11. Germline V gene lookup returns CDR1 SGHNT and CDR2 YYREEE (reference sequence). This CDR3 is built from 15 residues. The CDR3 sequence: CASSPGTGALGEQYF. The DNA of the CDR3 is TGTGCCAGCAGCCCCGGGACAGGGGCCCTCGGGGAGCAGTACTTC. Variable domain in full (rest from reference TRBV5-4 and TRBJ2-7): ETGVTQSPTHLIKTRGQQVTLRCSSQSGHNTVSWYQQALGQGPQFIFQYYREEENGRGNFPPRFSGLQFPNYSSELNVNALELDDSALYLCASSPGTGALGEQYFGPGTRLTVT.

The chain couples TRBV10-3 to TRBJ1-3, with D unresolved. The CDR3 is 15 amino acids. Germline V gene lookup returns CDR1 ENHRY and CDR2 SYGVKD. The V and J ends lost 10 bases and 0 bases respectively, with 16 bases between them. CDR3 protein: CATLTAPSSGNTIYF. Written as DNA, the CDR3 is TGTGCCACCCTTACCGCGCCAAGCTCTGGAAACACCATATATTTT.

The chain employs TRBV10-2 and TRBJ1-2; D gene uncertain. This CDR3 is 11 amino acids long. Germline CDR1 and CDR2: WSHSY and SAAADI. The ends were cut back, 6 bases at V and 7 bases at J, with 9 bases in the middle. CDR3 sequence: CASRSTGGYTF. The CDR3 DNA reads as TGCGCCAGCAGGTCCACGGGTGGCTACACCTTC.

The gene calls are TRBV5-6 and TRBJ2-5; 9 bases are a match to TRBD1. The DNA matches TRBJ2-7 better at its end, which makes the J call doubtful. The length of the CDR3 is 13 residues. Germline CDR1 is SGHDT and CDR2 is YYEEEE. The CDR3 protein is CASSRTGVYEQYF. CDR3 DNA: TGTGCCAGCAGTCGGACAGGGGTCTACGAGCAGTACTTC.

This chain links TRBV9 with TRBJ1-3; no firm D call. Trimming left V 4 bases short and J 3 bases short, with 8 bases between. The CDR3 loop spans 13 amino acids. Germline loops: CDR1 SGDLS, CDR2 YYNGEE. This CDR3 is CASSPRVGNTIYF. In DNA form, the CDR3 reads TGTGCCAGCAGCCCCCGAGTTGGAAACACCATATATTTT.

This chain links TRBV9 with TRBJ2-1; 8 nucleotides match TRBD2. CDR1 and CDR2 from the germline V gene are SGDLS and YYNGEE. V lost 6 bases to trimming and J lost 5 bases; unmatched junction nucleotides: 19. The CDR3 has 18 residues. The CDR3 coding sequence is TGTGCCAGCATCTTAGCGGCCTTAGAACGGGGGGGAGACAATGAGCAGTTCTTC. Its translation is CASILAALERGGDNEQFF.

This clone was picked up a small number of times. This rearrangement joins TRBV7-2 to TRBJ2-4; 11 bases agree with TRBD2. The V gene's germline CDR1 is SGHTA and CDR2 FQGNSA. V gave up 6 bases and J gave up 3 bases; unmatched junction bases: 7. This CDR3 spans 16 amino acids. CDR3 DNA sequence: TGTGCCAGCAGGTCTAGCGGGGGGACTATCAAAAACATTCAGTACTTC. Residues: CASRSSGGTIKNIQYF.

The chain recombines TRBV2 with TRBJ2-3, with 13 bases that match TRBD2. CDR1 is SNHLY and CDR2 is FYNNEI in the germline V gene. V gave up 6 bases and J gave up 2 bases; unmatched junction bases: 5. CDR3 size: 16 residues. The chain's CDR3 is CASRGGTSGNTDTQYF. The CDR3 region has the DNA TGTGCCAGCAGGGGAGGGACTAGCGGGAACACAGATACGCAGTATTTT.

This chain joins TRBV9 and TRBJ2-3; D remains unclear. Germline loops: CDR1 SGDLS, CDR2 YYNGEE. Deletions cut 0 bases from V and 6 bases from J, with 11 bases between. The CDR3 contains 14 residues. The CDR3 nucleotides are TGTGCCAGCAGCGTAGGCGCTCCCAGGGATACGCAGTATTTT. As protein: CASSVGAPRDTQYF.

The chain combines TRBV28 with TRBJ1-5, with D unresolved. Per the germline V gene, CDR1 is MDHEN and CDR2 is SYDVKM. The V end was cut by 4 bases, the J end by 5 bases, with 6 bases between. The CDR3 is 12 amino acids. In DNA form, the CDR3 reads TGTGCCAGCAGTTATTCCTATCAGCCCCAGCATTTT. Protein product: CASSYSYQPQHF.

V usage is TRBV7-9 and J usage is TRBJ2-1; no clear D. Trimming took 2 bases from V and 0 from J, leaving 5 bases between them. Germline V CDR1 and CDR2: SEHNR, FQNEAQ (reference sequence). The CDR3 loop spans 14 amino acids. The CDR3 DNA follows: TGTGCCAGCAGCTTAACTCCCTCCTACAATGAGCAGTTCTTC. This translates into CASSLTPSYNEQFF.

This sequence joins TRBV7-9 and TRBJ1-3, with D perhaps matching TRBD1 (5 bases). This CDR3 is built from 15 residues. Trimming shortened V by 1 base and J by 3 bases, and 10 bases separated the two germline ends. From germline, CDR1 is SEHNR and CDR2 FQNEAQ (reference sequence). This CDR3 reads CASSLDQGFGNTIYF. The CDR3, as DNA: TGTGCCAGCAGCTTAGATCAGGGCTTTGGAAACACCATATATTTT.

The V call is TRBV14, the J call TRBJ1-2; tentatively, D is TRBD1 (5 bases). Germline values: CDR1 SGHDN, CDR2 FVKESK. This CDR3 region has 12 residues. Trimming shortened V by 2 bases and J by 10 bases, and 11 bases separated the two germline ends. In DNA, the CDR3 is TGTGCCAGCAGCCAACAGGGCCGGGTCTACACCTTC. Its translation: CASSQQGRVYTF. Full variable domain (rest looked up from reference TRBV14 and TRBJ1-2): EAGVTQFPSHSVIEKGQTVTLRCDPISGHDNLYWYRRVMGKEIKFLLHFVKESKQDESGMPNNRFLAERTGGTYSTLKVQPAELEDSGVYFCASSQQGRVYTFGSGTRLTVV.

This clone was seen a few times. The CDR3 region has the DNA TGTGCCAGCAGCCTACTGACTAGCGGGGGCAATGAGCAGTTCTTC. Its translation is CASSLLTSGGNEQFF. This sequence joins TRBV7-2 and TRBJ2-1, with 12 bases aligning to TRBD2. Germline V gives CDR1 SGHTA, CDR2 FQGNSA. The length of the CDR3 is 15 residues. The trim removed 5 bases at V and 6 bases at J, leaving 5 bases unmatched.

This rearrangement joins TRBV19 to TRBJ2-1; tentative D call: TRBD1 (5 bases). The germline V gene has CDR1 LNHDA and CDR2 SQIVND (reference sequence). V lost 0 bases and J lost 0, with 9 bases in between. This CDR3 has 16 amino acids. CDR3 loop: CASSIDGASSYNEQFF. CDR3 DNA sequence: TGTGCCAGTAGTATAGATGGGGCAAGCTCCTACAATGAGCAGTTCTTC.

The chain couples TRBV28 to TRBJ2-5; D perhaps matches TRBD2 (7 bases). CDR3 length: 14 amino acids. Looked up from germline, CDR1 is MDHEN and CDR2 is SYDVKM. The V end lost 8 bases, the J end lost 5 bases, and 18 bases lay between the germline ends. CDR3 region: CASEGGGTGETQYF. CDR3 nucleotides: TGTGCCAGCGAGGGGGGGGGCACAGGGGAGACCCAGTACTTC.

This sequence joins TRBV5-6 and TRBJ2-1, with 7 bases that match TRBD1. Germline V gene sequence: CDR1 SGHDT, CDR2 YYEEEE. Trimming at V came to 1 base and at J to 6 bases, leaving 7 bases not matched to a gene. CDR3 length: 15 amino acids. The CDR3 reads CASSLQGEILNEQFF. In nucleotides, the CDR3 is TGTGCCAGCAGCTTGCAGGGGGAGATCCTCAATGAGCAGTTCTTC.

The V gene is TRBV28, the J gene TRBJ2-3, with 9 bases aligning to TRBD2. Germline CDR1 reads MDHEN; CDR2 reads SYDVKM. The CDR3 totals 16 residues. V trimming: 6 bases; J trimming: 6 bases; junction bases outside the gene matches: 13. CDR3 sequence: CASSKVGLALLDTQYF. The CDR3 DNA reads as TGTGCCAGCAGCAAAGTAGGACTAGCGCTGTTGGATACGCAGTATTTT.

V usage is TRBV15 and J usage is TRBJ2-5; 13 bases match TRBD2. Losses at the gene ends were 2 bases for V and 5 bases for J; bases not matched to a gene: 5. Germline V CDR1 and CDR2: LNHNV, YYDKDF (reference sequence). The CDR3 is made up of 16 amino acids. CDR3: CATSRRLAGGSETQYF. CDR3 in DNA: TGTGCCACCAGCAGAAGACTAGCGGGAGGCAGTGAGACCCAGTACTTC.

The CDR3 here is CAIGQGAVHYGYTF. CDR3 sequence (DNA): TGTGCCATCGGACAGGGGGCGGTGCACTATGGCTACACCTTC. The chain couples TRBV6-1 to TRBJ1-2; 11 bases are a match to TRBD1. The CDR3 is 14 residues long. V lost 10 bases, J lost 3 bases, and 7 bases stayed unmatched. Germline V lookup: CDR1 MNHNS, CDR2 SASEGT.

This chain uses TRBV14 with TRBJ1-4; D may be TRBD1 (6 bases). This CDR3 contains 15 residues. V was trimmed by 2 bases and J by 4 bases, leaving 11 bases between them. Germline CDR1 and CDR2: SGHDN and FVKESK. The CDR3 region is CASSQPGHRNEKLFF. Here the CDR3 DNA reads TGTGCCAGCAGCCAACCGGGACATCGTAATGAAAAACTGTTTTTT.

DNA for the CDR3: TGTGCCAGCTCACCCGGCAGGGGGCTCTACGAGCAGTACTTC. Translated: CASSPGRGLYEQYF. The rearrangement uses TRBV18 and TRBJ2-7; TRBD1 agrees at 8 bases. The CDR3 totals 14 residues. Germline V gene data show CDR1 as KGHSH and CDR2 as LQKENI. V was pared by 3 bases and J by 3 bases, with 4 bases of the junction left unmatched.

This chain joins TRBV7-2 and TRBJ1-4, with a tentative D call TRBD1 (5 bases). The CDR3 runs 15 residues. Trimming cost V 1 base and J 8 bases, with 14 bases left between them. The germline CDR1 and CDR2 sequences are SGHTA and FQGNSA. The CDR3 coding sequence is TGTGCCAGCAGCTTAGGCGGACATGAAAGCGAAAAACTGTTTTTT. Its translation: CASSLGGHESEKLFF.

This chain joins TRBV7-9 and TRBJ2-7; 8 nucleotides align to TRBD1. V gave up 5 bases and J gave up 2 bases; unmatched junction bases: 8. The CDR3 is 15 residues long. Germline CDR1 SEHNR, CDR2 FQNEAQ (reference sequence). Here the CDR3 reads CASSPLRDRTYEQYF. The DNA for the CDR3 is TGTGCCAGCAGCCCCCTCCGGGACAGGACCTACGAGCAGTACTTC.

The chain carries TRBV19 and TRBJ1-5, with 7 bases that match TRBD1. The V gene end was trimmed by 5 bases and the J gene end by 1 base; junction bases not matched to a gene: 5. CDR1 LNHDA and CDR2 SQIVND come from the germline V gene (reference sequence). The CDR3 has 15 residues. CDR3 residues: CASSPMGQSNQPQHF. DNA of the CDR3: TGTGCCAGTAGTCCAATGGGACAGAGCAATCAGCCCCAGCATTTT.

The chain is built from TRBV19 and TRBJ1-2; D gene ambiguous. Trimming cost V 3 bases and J 3 bases, with 8 bases left between them. The length of the CDR3 is 13 residues. Germline V gene sequence: CDR1 LNHDA, CDR2 SQIVND (reference sequence). CDR3 sequence (DNA): TGTGCCAGTAGTATTGGCAGTTACTATGGCTACACCTTC. Protein sequence: CASSIGSYYGYTF. Combining the CDR3 with reference TRBV19 and TRBJ1-2 gives the whole variable domain DGGITQSPKYLFRKEGQNVTLSCEQNLNHDAMYWYRQDPGQGLRLIYYSQIVNDFQKGDIAEGYSVSREKKESFPLTVTSAQKNPTAFYLCASSIGSYYGYTFGSGTRLTVV.

This rearrangement joins TRBV7-6 to TRBJ2-1; D might be TRBD2 (6 bases). Trimming stripped 9 bases from V and 5 bases from J, with 14 bases between. Germline V gives CDR1 SGHVS, CDR2 FNYEAQ. The length of the CDR3 is 13 residues. CDR3 in DNA: TGTGCCAGAAACGGTAGCGGACACAATGAGCAGTTCTTC. Translation gives CARNGSGHNEQFF.

This clone has a single count. This sample includes further DNA sequences coding for the same CDR3. This sequence joins TRBV7-9 and TRBJ1-5; perhaps TRBD1 as D (5 bases). This CDR3 is 14 amino acids long. V lost 0 bases to trimming and J lost 3 bases, with 6 bases between them. Germline CDR1 reads SEHNR; CDR2 reads FQNEAQ (reference sequence). The CDR3 protein is CASSLAGDNQPQHF. CDR3 nucleotides: TGTGCCAGCAGCTTAGCAGGGGACAATCAGCCCCAGCATTTT.